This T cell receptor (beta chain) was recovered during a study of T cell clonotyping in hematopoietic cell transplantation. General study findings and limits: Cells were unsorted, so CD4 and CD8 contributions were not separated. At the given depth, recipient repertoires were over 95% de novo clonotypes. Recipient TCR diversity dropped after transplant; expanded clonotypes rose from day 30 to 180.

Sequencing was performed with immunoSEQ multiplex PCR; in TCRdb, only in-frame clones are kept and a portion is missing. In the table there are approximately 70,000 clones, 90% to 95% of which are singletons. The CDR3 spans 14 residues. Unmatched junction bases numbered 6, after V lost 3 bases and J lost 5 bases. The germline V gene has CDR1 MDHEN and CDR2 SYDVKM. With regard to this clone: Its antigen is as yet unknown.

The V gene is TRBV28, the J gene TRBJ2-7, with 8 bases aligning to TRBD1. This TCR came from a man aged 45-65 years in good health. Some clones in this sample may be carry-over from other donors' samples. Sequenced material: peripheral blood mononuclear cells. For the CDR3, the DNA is TGTGCCAGCAGTTTGCCAGGGGGCTTAAACGAGCAGTACTTC. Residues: CASSLPGGLNEQYF.